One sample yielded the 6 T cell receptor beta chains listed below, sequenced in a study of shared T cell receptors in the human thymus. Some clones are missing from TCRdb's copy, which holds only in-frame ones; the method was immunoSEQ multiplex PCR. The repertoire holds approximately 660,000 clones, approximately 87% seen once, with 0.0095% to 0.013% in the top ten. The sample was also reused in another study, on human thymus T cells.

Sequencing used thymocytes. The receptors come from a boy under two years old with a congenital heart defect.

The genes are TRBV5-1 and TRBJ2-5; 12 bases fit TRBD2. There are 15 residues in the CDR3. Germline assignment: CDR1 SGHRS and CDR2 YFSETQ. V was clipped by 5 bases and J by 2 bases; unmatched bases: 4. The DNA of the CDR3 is TGCGCCAGCAGGGGACTAGCGGGTGGACAAGAGACCCAGTACTTC. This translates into CASRGLAGGQETQYF. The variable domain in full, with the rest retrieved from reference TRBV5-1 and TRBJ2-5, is KAGVTQTPRYLIKTRGQQVTLSCSPISGHRSVSWYQQTPGQGLQFLFEYFSETQRNKGNFPGRFSGRQFSNSRSEMNVSTLELGDSALYLCASRGLAGGQETQYFGPGTRLLVL.

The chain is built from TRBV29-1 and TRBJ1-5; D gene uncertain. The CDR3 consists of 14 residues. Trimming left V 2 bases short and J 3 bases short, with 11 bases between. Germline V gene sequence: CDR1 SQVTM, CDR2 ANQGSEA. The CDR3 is CSVEKGGPNQPQHF. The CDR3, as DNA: TGCAGCGTTGAAAAGGGAGGCCCCAATCAGCCCCAGCATTTT.

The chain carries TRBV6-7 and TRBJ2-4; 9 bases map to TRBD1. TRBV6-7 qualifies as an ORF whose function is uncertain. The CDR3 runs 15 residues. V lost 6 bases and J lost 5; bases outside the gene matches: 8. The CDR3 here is CASRPGQGPENIQYF. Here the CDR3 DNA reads TGTGCCAGCAGGCCCGGACAGGGGCCAGAAAACATTCAGTACTTC.

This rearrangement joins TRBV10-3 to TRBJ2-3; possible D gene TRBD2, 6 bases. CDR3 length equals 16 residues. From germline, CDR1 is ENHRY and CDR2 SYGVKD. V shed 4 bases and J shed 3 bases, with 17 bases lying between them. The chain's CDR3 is CAISGFVGEVTDTQYF. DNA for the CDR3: TGTGCCATCAGTGGTTTTGTGGGGGAGGTAACAGATACGCAGTATTTT.

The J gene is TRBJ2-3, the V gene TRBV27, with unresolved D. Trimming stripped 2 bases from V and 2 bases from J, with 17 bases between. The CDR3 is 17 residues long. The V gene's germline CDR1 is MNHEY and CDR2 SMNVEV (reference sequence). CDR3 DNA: TGTGCCAGCAGTTTAATTCGTGGCGCGGTGAACACAGATACGCAGTATTTT. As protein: CASSLIRGAVNTDTQYF.

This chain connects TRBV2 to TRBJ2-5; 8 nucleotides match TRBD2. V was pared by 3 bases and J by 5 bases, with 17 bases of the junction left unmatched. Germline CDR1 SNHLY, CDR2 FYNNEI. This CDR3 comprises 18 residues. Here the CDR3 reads CASSDGISGSGTVETQYF. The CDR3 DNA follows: TGTGCCAGCAGTGATGGGATAAGCGGGAGTGGCACCGTGGAGACCCAGTACTTC.